This T cell receptor (beta chain) was profiled in a study of cytomegalovirus exposure and HLA in healthy donors. General study findings and limits: Per a prior analysis, the majority of TCR beta V segments were productive roughly 87% or roughly 30% of the time.

The CDR3 contains 17 residues. V lost 4 bases, J lost 0 bases, and 8 bases stayed unmatched. Germline V gives CDR1 LNHDA, CDR2 SQIVND (reference sequence). The PCR contained 60 Vbeta and 13 Jbeta primers. Clones were sequenced by immunoSEQ multiplex PCR, and TCRdb holds only the in-frame ones, with some missing. Of some 170,000 clones detected, 80% to 85% appear once; the ten largest clones hold about 4%. To note about this clone: The antigen is unknown.

The TCR sequence derives from a man aged 45-65 years in good health and CMV-seropositive. Input material: PBMCs. The chain employs TRBV19 and TRBJ2-7; 11 bases line up with TRBD2. CDR3 bases: TGTGCCAGTAGTAAAATAGCGGGGGGGCCTCACTCCTACGAGCAGTACTTC. This translates into CASSKIAGGPHSYEQYF.